This TCR beta chain derives from a study of cytomegalovirus exposure and HLA in healthy donors. Whole-study results and caveats: Later genetic work tied a missense DCLRE1C variant to beta-chain V and J trimming. When a later analysis was performed, an Asian-associated ancestry cluster reportedly had fewer N-insertions than the approximately 700-donor mean.

The primer mix had 60 Vbeta and 13 Jbeta primers. Data came from immunoSEQ multiplex PCR; TCRdb stores just in-frame clones and leaves some out. Of 110,000 to 150,000 clones listed, roughly 80% were seen once; the top ten hold about 3.5%. The germline gives CDR1 SGHTA, CDR2 FQGNSA. With 4 bases removed from V and 7 bases from J, the gap between germline ends came to 14 bases. This CDR3 region has 13 residues. Comments on this clone: Its target is unknown.

This clonotype was sampled from a man in his forties in good health and CMV-seronegative. The sequencing sample was made of PBMCs. The V gene is TRBV7-2, the J gene TRBJ2-7; a possible D gene is TRBD2 (5 bases). In nucleotides, the CDR3 is TGTGCCAGCAGCTCCGGGATGGATGGAGAGCAGTACTTC. This sequence encodes CASSSGMDGEQYF.